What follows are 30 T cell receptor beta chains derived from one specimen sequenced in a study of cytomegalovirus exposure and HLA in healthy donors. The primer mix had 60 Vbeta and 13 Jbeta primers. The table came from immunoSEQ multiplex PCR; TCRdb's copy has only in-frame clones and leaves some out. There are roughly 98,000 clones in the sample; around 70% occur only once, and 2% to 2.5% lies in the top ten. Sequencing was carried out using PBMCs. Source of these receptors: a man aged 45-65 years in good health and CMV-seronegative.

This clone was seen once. CDR3 bases: TGCGCCAGCAAATCGGGACTATACGACAATGAGCAGTTCTTC. Amino acids: CASKSGLYDNEQFF. The chain recombines TRBV5-1 with TRBJ2-1, with 7 bases identical to TRBD2. The CDR3 is 14 amino acids. The germline CDR1 and CDR2 sequences are SGHRS and YFSETQ. V lost 6 bases to trimming and J lost 5 bases; unmatched junction nucleotides: 8.

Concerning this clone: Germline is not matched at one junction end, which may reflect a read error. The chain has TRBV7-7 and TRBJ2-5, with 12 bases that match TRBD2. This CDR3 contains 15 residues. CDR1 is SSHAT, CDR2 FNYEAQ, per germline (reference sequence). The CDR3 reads CASSRTSGIQETQYF. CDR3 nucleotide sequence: TGTGCTAGCAGCCGGACTAGCGGGATCCAAGAGACCCAGTACTTC.

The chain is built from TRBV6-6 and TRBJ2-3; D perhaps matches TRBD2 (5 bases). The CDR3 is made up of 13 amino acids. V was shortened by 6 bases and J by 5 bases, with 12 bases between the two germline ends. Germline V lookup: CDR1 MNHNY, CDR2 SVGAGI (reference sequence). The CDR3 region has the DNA TGTGCCAGCAGCCGGGGTGGTGTAGATACGCAGTATTTT. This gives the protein CASSRGGVDTQYF.

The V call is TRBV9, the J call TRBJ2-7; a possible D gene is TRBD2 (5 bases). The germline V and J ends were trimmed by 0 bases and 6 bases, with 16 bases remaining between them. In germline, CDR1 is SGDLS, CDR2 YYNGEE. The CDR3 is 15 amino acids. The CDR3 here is CASSVVEGVSAEQYF. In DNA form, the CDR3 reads TGTGCCAGCAGCGTAGTCGAGGGAGTCTCCGCCGAGCAGTACTTC.

The CDR3 DNA reads TGTGCCAGCAGTTCATCACAGCTAAGCACAGATACGCAGTATTTT. It encodes CASSSSQLSTDTQYF. This chain connects TRBV28 to TRBJ2-3; D not resolved. The CDR3 runs to 15 residues. Trimming stripped 4 bases from V and 0 bases from J, with 11 bases between. Germline V gene data show CDR1 as MDHEN and CDR2 as SYDVKM.

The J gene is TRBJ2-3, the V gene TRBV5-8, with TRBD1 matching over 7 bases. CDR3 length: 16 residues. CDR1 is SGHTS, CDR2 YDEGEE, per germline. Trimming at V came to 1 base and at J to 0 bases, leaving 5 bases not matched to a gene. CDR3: CASSLWGQSSTDTQYF. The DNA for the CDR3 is TGTGCCAGCAGCTTGTGGGGACAGTCTAGCACAGATACGCAGTATTTT.

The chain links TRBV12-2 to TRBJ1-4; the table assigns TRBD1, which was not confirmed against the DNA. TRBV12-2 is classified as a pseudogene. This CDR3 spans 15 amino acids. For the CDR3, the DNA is TGTGCAAGTCGCTTAGTTTGGGCGCTGGGTGAAAAACTGTTTTTT. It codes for CASRLVWALGEKLFF.

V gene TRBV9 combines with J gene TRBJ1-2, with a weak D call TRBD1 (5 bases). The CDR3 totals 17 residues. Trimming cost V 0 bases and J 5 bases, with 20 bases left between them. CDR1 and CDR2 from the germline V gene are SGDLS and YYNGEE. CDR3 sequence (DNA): TGTGCCAGCAGCGTAGCTATGGACACACGCATGGGGTATGGCTACACCTTC. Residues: CASSVAMDTRMGYGYTF.

The chain's CDR3 is CASSPTGEAQPQHF. DNA of the CDR3: TGCGCCAGCAGCCCGACAGGGGAGGCACAGCCCCAGCATTTT. The J gene is TRBJ1-5, the V gene TRBV5-1; 8 bases match TRBD1. The CDR3 extends over 14 amino acids. Germline V CDR1 and CDR2: SGHRS, YFSETQ. The J segment lost 7 bases and the V segment lost 4 bases, leaving 7 bases of the junction unmatched.

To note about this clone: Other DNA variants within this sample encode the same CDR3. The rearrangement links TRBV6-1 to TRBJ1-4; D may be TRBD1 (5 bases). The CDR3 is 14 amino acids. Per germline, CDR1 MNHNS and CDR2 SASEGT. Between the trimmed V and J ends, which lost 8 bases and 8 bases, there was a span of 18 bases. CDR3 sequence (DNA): TGTGCCAGCTACCCCGGGGGTTTAGGGGAAAAACTGTTTTTT. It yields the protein CASYPGGLGEKLFF.

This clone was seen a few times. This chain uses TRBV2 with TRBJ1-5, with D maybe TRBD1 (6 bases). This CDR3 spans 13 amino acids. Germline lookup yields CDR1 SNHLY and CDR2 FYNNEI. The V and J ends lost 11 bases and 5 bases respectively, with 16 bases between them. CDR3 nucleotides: TGTGCCTCGGACAGCGCCGTACATCAGCCCCAGCATTTT. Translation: CASDSAVHQPQHF.

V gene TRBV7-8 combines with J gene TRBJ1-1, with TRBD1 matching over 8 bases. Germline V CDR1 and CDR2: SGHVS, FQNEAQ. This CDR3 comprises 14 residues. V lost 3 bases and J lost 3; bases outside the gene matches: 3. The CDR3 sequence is CASSLQGAHTEAFF. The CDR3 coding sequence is TGTGCCAGCAGCTTGCAGGGGGCTCACACTGAAGCTTTCTTT.

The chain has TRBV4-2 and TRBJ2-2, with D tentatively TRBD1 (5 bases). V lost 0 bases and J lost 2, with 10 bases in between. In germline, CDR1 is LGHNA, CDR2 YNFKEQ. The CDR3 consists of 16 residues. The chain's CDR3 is CASSQEGQPNTGELFF. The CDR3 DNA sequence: TGTGCCAGCAGCCAAGAGGGGCAGCCCAACACCGGGGAGCTGTTTTTT.

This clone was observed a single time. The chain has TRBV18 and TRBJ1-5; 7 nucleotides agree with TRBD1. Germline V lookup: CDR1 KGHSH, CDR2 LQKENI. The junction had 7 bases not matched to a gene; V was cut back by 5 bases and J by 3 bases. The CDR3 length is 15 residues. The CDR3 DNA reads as TGTGCCAGCTCATTTGCAGGGGGTGACAATCAGCCCCAGCATTTT. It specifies CASSFAGGDNQPQHF. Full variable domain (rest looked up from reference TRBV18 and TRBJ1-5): NAGVMQNPRHLVRRRGQEARLRCSPMKGHSHVYWYRQLPEEGLKFMVYLQKENIIDESGMPKERFSAEFPKEGPSILRIQQVVRGDSAAYFCASSFAGGDNQPQHFGDGTRLSIL.

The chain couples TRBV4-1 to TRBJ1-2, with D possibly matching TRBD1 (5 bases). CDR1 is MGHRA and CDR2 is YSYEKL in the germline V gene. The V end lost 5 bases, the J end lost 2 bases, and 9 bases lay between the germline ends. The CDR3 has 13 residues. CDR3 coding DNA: TGCGCCAGCAGCTCACGACAGAACTATGGCTACACCTTC. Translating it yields CASSSRQNYGYTF.

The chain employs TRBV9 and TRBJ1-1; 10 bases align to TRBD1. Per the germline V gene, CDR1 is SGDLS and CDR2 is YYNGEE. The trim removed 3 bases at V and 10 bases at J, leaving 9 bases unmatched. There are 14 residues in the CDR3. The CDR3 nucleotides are TGTGCCAGCAGCGCGGGACAGGGGAGTGGACGAGCTTTCTTT. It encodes CASSAGQGSGRAFF.

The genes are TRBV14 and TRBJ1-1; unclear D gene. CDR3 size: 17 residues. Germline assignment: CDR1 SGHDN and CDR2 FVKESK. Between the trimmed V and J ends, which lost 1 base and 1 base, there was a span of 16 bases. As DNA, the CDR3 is TGTGCCAGCAGCCAAGGAGTCTCGAGGTCTGGGAACACTGAAGCTTTCTTT. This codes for CASSQGVSRSGNTEAFF.

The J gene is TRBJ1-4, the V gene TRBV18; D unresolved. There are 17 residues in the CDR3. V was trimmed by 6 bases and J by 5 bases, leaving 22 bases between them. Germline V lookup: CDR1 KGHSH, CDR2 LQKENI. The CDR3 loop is CASSHPGGGGLNEKLFF. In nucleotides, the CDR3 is TGTGCCAGCTCGCACCCGGGCGGTGGTGGACTCAATGAAAAACTGTTTTTT. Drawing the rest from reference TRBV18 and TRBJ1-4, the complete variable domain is NAGVMQNPRHLVRRRGQEARLRCSPMKGHSHVYWYRQLPEEGLKFMVYLQKENIIDESGMPKERFSAEFPKEGPSILRIQQVVRGDSAAYFCASSHPGGGGLNEKLFFGSGTQLSVL.

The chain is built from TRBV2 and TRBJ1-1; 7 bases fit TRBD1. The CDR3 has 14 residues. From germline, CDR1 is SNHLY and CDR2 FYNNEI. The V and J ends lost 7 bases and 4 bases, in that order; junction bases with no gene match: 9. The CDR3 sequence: CASKLQGSGTEAFF. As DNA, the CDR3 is TGTGCCAGCAAGCTACAGGGGTCGGGCACTGAAGCTTTCTTT.

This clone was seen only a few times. The DNA for the CDR3 is TGTGCCAGCAGCTTCGAAGGGGTTCAGTCCTACGAGCAGTACTTC. It specifies CASSFEGVQSYEQYF. This chain links TRBV7-2 with TRBJ2-7, with a possible D match to TRBD1 (5 bases). The length of the CDR3 is 15 residues. CDR1 is SGHTA and CDR2 is FQGNSA in the germline V gene. Trimming removed 3 bases at V and 1 base at J, with 13 bases between.

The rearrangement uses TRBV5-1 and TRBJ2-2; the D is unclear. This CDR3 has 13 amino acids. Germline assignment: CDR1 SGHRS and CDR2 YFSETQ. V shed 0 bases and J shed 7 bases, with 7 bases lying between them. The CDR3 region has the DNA TGCGCCAGCAGCTTGGCTGTAGTCGGGGAGCTGTTTTTT. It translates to CASSLAVVGELFF.

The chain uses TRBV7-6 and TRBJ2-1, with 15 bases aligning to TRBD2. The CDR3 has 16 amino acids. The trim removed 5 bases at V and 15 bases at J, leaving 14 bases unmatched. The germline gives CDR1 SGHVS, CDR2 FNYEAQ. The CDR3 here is CASSPGLAGGDPPLFF. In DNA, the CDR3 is TGTGCCAGCAGCCCAGGACTAGCGGGAGGGGACCCCCCGTTGTTCTTC.

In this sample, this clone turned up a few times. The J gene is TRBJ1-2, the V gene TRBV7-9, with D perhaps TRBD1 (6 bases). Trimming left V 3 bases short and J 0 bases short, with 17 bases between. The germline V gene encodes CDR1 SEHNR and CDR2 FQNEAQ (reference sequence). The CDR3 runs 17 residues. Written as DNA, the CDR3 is TGTGCCAGCAGCTTCGGTAGGCAGGGGCGTTCTAACTATGGCTACACCTTC. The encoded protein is CASSFGRQGRSNYGYTF.

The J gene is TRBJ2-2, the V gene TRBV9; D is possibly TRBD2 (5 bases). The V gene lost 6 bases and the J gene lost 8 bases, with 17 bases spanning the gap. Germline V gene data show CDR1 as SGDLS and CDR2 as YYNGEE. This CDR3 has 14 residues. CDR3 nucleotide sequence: TGTGCCAGCAACGGGAAAGGGATGCTTGGGGAGCTGTTTTTT. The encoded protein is CASNGKGMLGELFF.

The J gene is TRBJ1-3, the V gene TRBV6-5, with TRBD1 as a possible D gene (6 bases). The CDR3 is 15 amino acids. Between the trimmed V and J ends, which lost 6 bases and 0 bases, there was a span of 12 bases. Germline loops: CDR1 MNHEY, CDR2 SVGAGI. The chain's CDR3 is CASRAGDNSGNTIYF. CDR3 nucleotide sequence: TGTGCCAGCAGAGCAGGGGATAACTCTGGAAACACCATATATTTT.

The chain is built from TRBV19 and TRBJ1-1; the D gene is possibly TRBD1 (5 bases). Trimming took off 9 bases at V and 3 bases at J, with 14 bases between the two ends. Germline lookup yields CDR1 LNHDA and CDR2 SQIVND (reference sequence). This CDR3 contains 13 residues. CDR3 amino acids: CASRQILDTEAFF. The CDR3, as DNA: TGTGCCAGCAGACAGATATTGGACACTGAAGCTTTCTTT.

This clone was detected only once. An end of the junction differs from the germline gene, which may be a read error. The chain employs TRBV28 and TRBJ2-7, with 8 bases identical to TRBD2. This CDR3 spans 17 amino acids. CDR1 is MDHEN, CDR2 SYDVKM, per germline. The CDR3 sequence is CANSSPGGVAPTYEQYF. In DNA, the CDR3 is TGTGCCAACAGTTCGCCCGGGGGGGTAGCACCCACCTACGAGCAGTACTTC.

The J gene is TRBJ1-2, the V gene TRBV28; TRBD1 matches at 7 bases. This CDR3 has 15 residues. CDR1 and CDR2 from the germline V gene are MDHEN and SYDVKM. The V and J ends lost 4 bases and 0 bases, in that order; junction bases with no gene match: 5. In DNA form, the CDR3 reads TGTGCCAGCAGTTGGGGGGACAGCTCTAACTATGGCTACACCTTC. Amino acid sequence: CASSWGDSSNYGYTF.

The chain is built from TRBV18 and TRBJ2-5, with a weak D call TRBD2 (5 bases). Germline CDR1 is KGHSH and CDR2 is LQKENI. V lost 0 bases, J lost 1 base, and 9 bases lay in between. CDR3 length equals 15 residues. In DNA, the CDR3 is TGTGCCAGCTCACCACCGGCGGGCGGCCAAGAGACCCAGTACTTC. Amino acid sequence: CASSPPAGGQETQYF.

The CDR3 protein is CASSDRVNSNQPQHF. In DNA form, the CDR3 reads TGTGCCAGCAGCGACAGGGTTAATAGCAATCAGCCCCAGCATTTT. V and J are TRBV27 and TRBJ1-5; TRBD1 matches 7 bases. V dropped 6 bases and J dropped 0; count of bases not matched to a gene: 5. This CDR3 is 15 amino acids long. Germline CDR1 reads MNHEY; CDR2 reads SMNVEV (reference sequence).